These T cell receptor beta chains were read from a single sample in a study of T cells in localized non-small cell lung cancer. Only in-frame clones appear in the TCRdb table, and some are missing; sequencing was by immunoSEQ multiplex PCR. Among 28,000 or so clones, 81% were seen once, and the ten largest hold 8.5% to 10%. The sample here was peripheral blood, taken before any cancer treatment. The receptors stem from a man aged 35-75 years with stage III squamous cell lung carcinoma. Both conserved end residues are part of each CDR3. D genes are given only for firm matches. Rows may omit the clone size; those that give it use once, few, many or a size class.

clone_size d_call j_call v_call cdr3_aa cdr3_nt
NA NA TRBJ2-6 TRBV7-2 CASSAFGSGANVLTF TGTGCCAGCAGCGCTTTTGGCTCTGGGGCCAACGTCCTGACTTTC
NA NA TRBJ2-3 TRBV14 CASSQALGTFSTDTQYF TGTGCCAGCAGCCAAGCCCTTGGGACTTTTAGCACAGATACGCAGTATTTT
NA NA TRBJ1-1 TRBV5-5 CASSLYTEAFF TGTGCCAGCAGCTTATACACTGAAGCTTTCTTT
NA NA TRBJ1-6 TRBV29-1 CSVGSSYNSPLHF TGCAGCGTTGGCAGCTCCTATAATTCACCCCTCCACTTT
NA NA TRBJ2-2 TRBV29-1 CSVGRTLNTGELFF TGCAGCGTTGGACGCACCCTAAACACCGGGGAGCTGTTTTTT
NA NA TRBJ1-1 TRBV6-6 CASSYGPGRANTEAFF TGTGCCAGCAGTTACGGCCCGGGCAGGGCAAACACTGAAGCTTTCTTT
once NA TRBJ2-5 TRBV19 CASSGRVATQETQYF TGTGCCAGTAGTGGACGAGTAGCGACACAAGAGACCCAGTACTTC
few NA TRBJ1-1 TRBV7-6 CASSLVTEAFF TGTGCCAGCAGCTTGGTCACTGAAGCTTTCTTT
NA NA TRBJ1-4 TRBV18 CASSPGLNEKLFF TGTGCCAGCTCACCAGGGCTCAATGAAAAACTGTTTTTT
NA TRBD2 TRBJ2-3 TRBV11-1 CASSFLAENTDTQYF TGTGCCAGCAGCTTCCTAGCGGAGAACACAGATACGCAGTATTTT
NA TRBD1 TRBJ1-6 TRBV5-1 CASSLDLQGASSPLHF TGCGCCAGCAGCTTGGACCTACAGGGGGCTAGTTCACCCCTCCACTTT
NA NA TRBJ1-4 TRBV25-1 CASSEDSGSFEKLFF TGTGCCAGCAGTGAAGATTCTGGGTCATTCGAAAAACTGTTTTTT
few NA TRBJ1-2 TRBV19 CASSLIPSGGDYEF TGTGCCAGTAGCCTCATACCCAGTGGGGGTGACTATGAATTC
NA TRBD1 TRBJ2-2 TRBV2 CASHLQGARTGELFF TGTGCCAGCCATTTACAGGGGGCGAGGACCGGGGAGCTGTTTTTT
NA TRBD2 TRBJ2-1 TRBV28 CASSFPLRMFISGGTYNEQFF TGTGCCAGCAGTTTCCCCCTCCGGATGTTTATTAGCGGGGGGACCTACAATGAGCAGTTCTTC
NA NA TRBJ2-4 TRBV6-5 CASSSRRGGVKNIQYF TGTGCCAGCAGTTCGCGGAGAGGGGGGGTCAAAAACATTCAGTACTTC
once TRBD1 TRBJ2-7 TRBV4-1 CASSQVLGTDHYEQYF TGCGCCAGCAGCCAAGTTCTCGGGACAGACCACTACGAGCAGTACTTC
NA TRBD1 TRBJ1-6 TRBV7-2 CASSSRTGSNSPLHF TGTGCCAGCAGCTCCCGGACAGGGAGTAATTCACCCCTCCACTTT
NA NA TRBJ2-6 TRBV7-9 CASSFVPGLSPGANVLTF TGTGCCAGCAGCTTCGTACCGGGGCTCAGTCCGGGGGCCAACGTCCTGACTTTC
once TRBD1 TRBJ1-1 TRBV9 CASSAGQGNTEAFF TGTGCCAGCAGTGCCGGACAGGGGAACACTGAAGCTTTCTTT
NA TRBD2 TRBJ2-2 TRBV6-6 CASTDIAGGNTGELFF TGTGCCAGCACCGATATAGCGGGAGGGAACACCGGGGAGCTGTTTTTT
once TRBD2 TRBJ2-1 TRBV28 CASSPTSGGYNEQFF TGTGCCAGCAGCCCCACCAGCGGGGGTTACAATGAGCAGTTCTTC
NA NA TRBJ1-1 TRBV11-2 CASTQGGFDTEAFF TGTGCCAGCACCCAGGGCGGTTTCGACACTGAAGCTTTCTTT
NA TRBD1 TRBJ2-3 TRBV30 CAWRRVWSRQGNTDTQYF TGTGCCTGGAGGAGGGTATGGTCTCGACAGGGAAACACAGATACGCAGTATTTT
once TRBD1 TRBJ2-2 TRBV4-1 CASSQVQGPGELFF TGCGCCAGCAGCCAAGTACAGGGGCCCGGGGAGCTGTTTTTT
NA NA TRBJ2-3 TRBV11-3 CASSLAGHPTDTQYF TGTGCCAGCAGCTTAGCGGGACACCCCACAGATACGCAGTATTTT
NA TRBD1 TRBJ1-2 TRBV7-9 CASSPGQGYGYTF TGTGCCAGCAGCCCGGGACAGGGCTATGGCTACACCTTC
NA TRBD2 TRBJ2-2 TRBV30 CAWMGGIANTGELFF TGTGCCTGGATGGGGGGGATTGCGAACACCGGGGAGCTGTTTTTT
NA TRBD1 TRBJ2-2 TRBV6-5 CASSTGQANTGELFF TGTGCCAGCAGTACGGGACAGGCGAACACCGGGGAGCTGTTTTTT
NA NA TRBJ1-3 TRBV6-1 CASSEIKGSGNTIYF TGTGCCAGCAGTGAGATCAAGGGGTCTGGAAACACCATATATTTT
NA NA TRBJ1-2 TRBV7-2 CASSLAGARGYTF TGTGCCAGCAGCTTAGCAGGGGCGAGGGGCTACACCTTC
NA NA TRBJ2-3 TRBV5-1 CASSFWGQVTDTQYF TGCGCCAGCAGCTTCTGGGGGCAGGTCACAGATACGCAGTATTTT
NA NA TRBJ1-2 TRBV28 CASSSGLQNPNYGYTF TGTGCCAGCAGTTCGGGACTCCAAAACCCTAACTATGGCTACACCTTC
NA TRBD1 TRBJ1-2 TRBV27 CASTFSGTGTHYTF TGTGCCAGCACCTTCTCAGGGACAGGGACCCACTACACCTTC
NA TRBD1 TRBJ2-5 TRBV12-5 CASGFPQGDLKETQYF TGTGCTAGTGGTTTCCCTCAGGGGGATTTAAAAGAGACCCAGTACTTC
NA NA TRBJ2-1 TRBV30 CAWSVHGGGEQFF TGTGCCTGGAGTGTACACGGGGGCGGTGAGCAGTTCTTC
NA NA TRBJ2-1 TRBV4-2 CAASRSETYNEQFF TGTGCCGCAAGCAGATCGGAGACCTACAATGAGCAGTTCTTC
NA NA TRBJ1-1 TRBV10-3 CAISESLKSRNTEAFF TGTGCCATCAGTGAGTCCCTTAAATCCCGGAACACTGAAGCTTTCTTT
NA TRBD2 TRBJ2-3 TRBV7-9 CASSLERGGTDTQYF TGTGCCAGCAGCTTAGAACGGGGAGGGACAGATACGCAGTATTTT
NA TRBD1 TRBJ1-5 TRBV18 CASSPRQTGAYSNQPQHF TGTGCCAGCTCACCAAGGCAGACAGGGGCTTATAGCAATCAGCCCCAGCATTTT
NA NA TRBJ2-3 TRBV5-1 CASGVRGDLTDTQYF TGCGCCAGCGGCGTCAGGGGTGACCTTACAGATACGCAGTATTTT
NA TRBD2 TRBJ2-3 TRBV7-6 CASSFTGAGEGTDTQYF TGTGCCAGCAGCTTCACTGGGGCGGGAGAAGGCACAGATACGCAGTATTTT
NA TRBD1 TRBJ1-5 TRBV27 CASSSVRQGEQHF TGTGCCAGCAGTTCCGTCCGACAGGGGGAGCAGCATTTT
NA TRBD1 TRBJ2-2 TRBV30 CAWSAGGASAGELFF TGTGCCTGGAGTGCAGGGGGCGCCAGCGCCGGGGAGCTGTTTTTT
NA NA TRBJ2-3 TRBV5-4 CASSLRNSGAGDTQYF TGTGCCAGCAGTTTACGGAATAGCGGAGCTGGCGATACGCAGTATTTT
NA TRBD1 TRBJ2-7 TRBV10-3 CAISGDRDEQYF TGTGCCATCAGTGGAGACAGGGACGAGCAGTACTTC